Presented here are 21 T cell receptor beta chains from one specimen sequenced in a study of CD8 T cells in Susac syndrome. RNA totalling about 0.45 to 1 ug underwent reverse transcription with random hexamers. TCRdb reprocessed the immunoSEQ multiplex PCR reads with MiXCR, giving one entry per CDR3 protein. Of 50,000 or so distinct CDR3 sequences listed, 90% to 95% are singletons. The specimen was CD8+ T cells from PBMCs. These receptors originate from a human donor with multiple sclerosis.

This clonotype was observed once. V gene TRBV3-1 combines with J gene TRBJ2-2; D perhaps matches TRBD2 (7 bases). In germline, CDR1 is LGHDT, CDR2 YNNKEL (reference sequence). Trimming left V 0 bases short and J 5 bases short, with 16 bases between. The CDR3 runs to 17 residues. This chain's CDR3 is CASSQDYGGGFTGELFF. The CDR3 region has the DNA TGTGCCAGCAGCCAAGATTACGGCGGGGGCTTTACCGGGGAGCTGTTTTTT.

This clonotype was found once. The genes are TRBV11-2 and TRBJ2-7; 10 bases fit TRBD1. V trimming: 1 base; J trimming: 5 bases; junction bases outside the gene matches: 5. Germline CDR1 SGHAT, CDR2 FQNNGV. There are 15 residues in the CDR3. In DNA, the CDR3 is TGTGCCAGCAGCTTAGGTGGGACAGGGGTCAACGAGCAGTACTTC. This gives the protein CASSLGGTGVNEQYF.

The J gene is TRBJ1-4, the V gene TRBV7-8, with D perhaps matching TRBD1 (5 bases). The CDR3 is made up of 15 amino acids. CDR1 and CDR2 (germline): SGHVS, FQNEAQ. Trimming removed 1 base from V and 5 bases from J, with 11 bases in between. CDR3 sequence: CASSLGGPLNEKLFF. The CDR3 bases are TGTGCCAGCAGCTTAGGGGGACCGTTGAATGAAAAACTGTTTTTT. Variable domain in full (rest from reference TRBV7-8 and TRBJ1-4): GAGVSQSPRYKVAKRGQDVALRCDPISGHVSLFWYQQALGQGPEFLTYFQNEAQLDKSGLPSDRFFAERPEGSVSTLKIQRTQQEDSAVYLCASSLGGPLNEKLFFGSGTQLSVL.

This rearrangement joins TRBV7-8 to TRBJ2-7, with 12 bases identical to TRBD2. The germline gives CDR1 SGHVS, CDR2 FQNEAQ. The junction had 10 bases not matched to a gene; V was cut back by 5 bases and J by 5 bases. The CDR3 is 16 residues long. CDR3 in DNA: TGTGCCAGCAGCCCGATACCGGGACTAGCGGGCCACGAGCAGTACTTC. It is translated as CASSPIPGLAGHEQYF.

This chain connects TRBV27 to TRBJ1-2; no clear D gene. CDR3 length equals 15 residues. The V end was cut by 4 bases, the J end by 1 base, with 13 bases between. Germline CDR1 MNHEY, CDR2 SMNVEV (reference sequence). The CDR3 spells CASSSHGLLNYGYTF. The CDR3 DNA is TGTGCCAGCAGTTCGCACGGGTTACTTAACTATGGCTACACCTTC.

This sequence joins TRBV3-1 and TRBJ1-1, with D possibly TRBD1 on 5 matching bases. Germline V lookup: CDR1 LGHDT, CDR2 YNNKEL (reference sequence). This CDR3 has 14 residues. Trimming took off 0 bases at V and 5 bases at J, with 10 bases between the two ends. The CDR3 DNA sequence: TGTGCCAGCAGCCAAGAGGCCAGGGTGACTGAAGCTTTCTTT. Translation: CASSQEARVTEAFF.

The chain carries TRBV11-2 and TRBJ1-6, with D hard to call. CDR1 is SGHAT and CDR2 is FQNNGV in the germline V gene. The germline V and J ends were trimmed by 2 bases and 7 bases, with 9 bases remaining between them. The CDR3 extends over 14 amino acids. CDR3 loop: CASSLTVGNSPLHF. CDR3 DNA sequence: TGTGCCAGCAGCTTAACTGTCGGGAATTCACCCCTCCACTTT.

This clonotype was counted once. This sequence joins TRBV4-2 and TRBJ2-2; D remains ambiguous. V was clipped by 4 bases and J by 1 base, with 13 bases between them. CDR1 and CDR2 (germline): LGHNA, YNFKEQ. There are 16 residues in the CDR3. The DNA of the CDR3 is TGTGCCAGCAGCCTCCCACAAGAGCTGAACACCGGGGAGCTGTTTTTT. This sequence encodes CASSLPQELNTGELFF.

This clonotype was recorded once. The J gene is TRBJ2-2, the V gene TRBV3-1; 7 nucleotides align to TRBD2. The CDR3 extends over 18 amino acids. The junction had 11 bases not matched to a gene; V was cut back by 2 bases and J by 2 bases. Germline loops: CDR1 LGHDT, CDR2 YNNKEL (reference sequence). The CDR3 protein is CASSQPQTGTINTGELFF. The CDR3, as DNA: TGTGCCAGCAGCCAACCACAGACTGGGACTATCAACACCGGGGAGCTGTTTTTT.

This clonotype was counted a single time. Relative to the germline gene, one junction end is altered; a read error may explain this. The chain uses TRBV4-3 and TRBJ2-7; tentatively, D is TRBD1 (5 bases). CDR1 is LGHNA and CDR2 is YSLEER in the germline V gene. The CDR3 runs to 15 residues. CDR3 nucleotide sequence: TGCGCCAACAGCCAAGATGCCAGGGCGTCCTACGAGCAGTACTTC. This sequence encodes CANSQDARASYEQYF.

The chain joins TRBV27 to TRBJ2-7; D not resolved. The CDR3 sequence is 11 residues long. The germline CDR1 and CDR2 sequences are MNHEY and SMNVEV (reference sequence). Trimming pared 0 bases from V and 7 bases from J, leaving 4 bases between. The CDR3 here is CASSLSREQYF. CDR3 sequence (DNA): TGTGCCAGCAGTTTATCAAGGGAGCAGTACTTC.

This chain links TRBV29-1 with TRBJ2-5, with TRBD2 matching over 9 bases. The ends lost 5 bases at V and 0 bases at J; junction bases unmatched: 7. CDR1 SQVTM and CDR2 ANQGSEA come from the germline V gene. The CDR3 length is 15 residues. The CDR3 region has the DNA TGCAGCGTTATGCTAGCGGGGATGTACCAAGAGACCCAGTACTTC. Amino acids: CSVMLAGMYQETQYF.

CDR3 nucleotide sequence: TGCAGCGTTGACCCCCACGGACAGGGTACTGAAGCTTTCTTT. It yields the protein CSVDPHGQGTEAFF. The chain couples TRBV29-1 to TRBJ1-1; TRBD1 agrees at 8 bases. CDR1 and CDR2 from the germline V gene are SQVTM and ANQGSEA. V shed 3 bases and J 5 bases; nucleotides not matched to a gene: 8. CDR3 length: 14 amino acids.

The V call is TRBV6-2 or TRBV6-3, the J call TRBJ2-1; the D gene is possibly TRBD1 (6 bases). Trimming pared 0 bases from V and 4 bases from J, leaving 10 bases between. Germline V gene lookup returns CDR1 MNHEY and CDR2 SVGEGT. The CDR3 totals 15 residues. CDR3 in DNA: TGTGCCAGCAGTTACTCTCACACAGGGTACAATGAGCAGTTCTTC. Amino acids: CASSYSHTGYNEQFF.

The chain joins TRBV5-1 to TRBJ1-1; TRBD1 might be the D (5 bases). CDR3 length equals 14 residues. V shed 0 bases and J shed 7 bases, with 13 bases lying between them. Germline V gene data show CDR1 as SGHRS and CDR2 as YFSETQ. CDR3 region: CASSLGGEGIEAFF. The DNA for the CDR3 is TGCGCCAGCAGCTTGGGGGGGGAGGGAATTGAAGCTTTCTTT.

The chain employs TRBV27 and TRBJ1-5; D is undetermined. The CDR3 length is 12 residues. Germline V gives CDR1 MNHEY, CDR2 SMNVEV (reference sequence). The V gene lost 5 bases and the J gene lost 6 bases, with 8 bases spanning the gap. CDR3 residues: CASSPPGQPQHF. The DNA of the CDR3 is TGTGCCAGCAGTCCCCCGGGTCAGCCCCAGCATTTT.

The chain links TRBV20-1 to TRBJ2-7, with D unresolved. Germline CDR1 reads DFQATT; CDR2 reads SNEGSKA (reference sequence). Deletions cut 0 bases from V and 0 bases from J, with 3 bases between. The CDR3 has 12 residues. The CDR3 is CSARDSSYEQYF. DNA for the CDR3: TGCAGTGCTAGAGATTCCTCCTACGAGCAGTACTTC.

This clonotype has only one observation. The genes are TRBV12-5 and TRBJ2-3; D might be TRBD1 (5 bases). The CDR3 sequence is 14 residues long. The V gene's germline CDR1 is LGHNT and CDR2 FRNRAP. Between the trimmed V and J ends, which lost 7 bases and 0 bases, there was a span of 11 bases. CDR3 loop: CASAPQDSTDTQYF. The CDR3 DNA reads TGTGCTAGTGCCCCACAGGATAGCACAGATACGCAGTATTTT.

This chain links TRBV19 with TRBJ2-7; D unclear. Germline values: CDR1 LNHDA, CDR2 SQIVND (reference sequence). This CDR3 has 11 residues. Between the trimmed V and J ends, which lost 10 bases and 4 bases, there was a span of 11 bases. CDR3 coding DNA: TGTGCCACCCAGTGGGCTTACGAGCAGTACTTC. This gives the protein CATQWAYEQYF.

The chain employs TRBV5-4 and TRBJ2-7; 9 nucleotides match TRBD1. Losses at the gene ends were 5 bases for V and 4 bases for J; bases not matched to a gene: 4. From germline, CDR1 is SGHNT and CDR2 YYREEE (reference sequence). The CDR3 totals 13 residues. In DNA, the CDR3 is TGTGCCAGCAGGAGGGACAGGGCATACGAGCAGTACTTC. The encoded protein is CASRRDRAYEQYF.

This clonotype was recorded a few times. The chain carries TRBV7-3 and TRBJ1-1; no reliable D call. V was shortened by 4 bases and J by 2 bases, with 8 bases between the two germline ends. The germline V gene encodes CDR1 SGHTA and CDR2 FQGTGA. The CDR3 is 13 amino acids. CDR3 sequence: CASSWAGNTEAFF. The DNA of the CDR3 is TGTGCCAGCAGCTGGGCAGGTAACACTGAAGCTTTCTTT. Variable domain in full (rest from reference TRBV7-3 and TRBJ1-1): GAGVSQTPSNKVTEKGKYVELRCDPISGHTALYWYRQSLGQGPEFLIYFQGTGAADDSGLPNDRFFAVRPEGSVSTLKIQRTERGDSAVYLCASSWAGNTEAFFGQGTRLTVV.